The rows below give T cell receptor beta chains drawn from one sample of a study of cytomegalovirus exposure and HLA in healthy donors. The repertoire was sequenced with immunoSEQ multiplex PCR; TCRdb's copy has only in-frame clones and lacks some. The sample yields around 150,000 clones, around 80% seen once. Specimen: PBMCs. All receptors come from a male donor in good health and CMV-seronegative. Each CDR3 is given with its conserved first and last residue. D genes are given only for firm matches. Clone size appears in some rows only: once, few, many, or a class for an expanded clone.

clone size	J gene	CDR3 length	D gene	V gene	CDR3 DNA	CDR3 protein
.	TRBJ2-7	14	TRBD1	TRBV4-1	TGCGCCAGCAGCAGAACCACAGGGGCCTACGAGCAGTACTTC	CASSRTTGAYEQYF
.	TRBJ1-1	14	.	TRBV5-1	TGCGCCAGCACCCCAGGGTATATGAACACTGAAGCTTTCTTT	CASTPGYMNTEAFF
.	TRBJ2-1	15	.	TRBV19	TGTGCCAGTAGTAGCTCCGCGAGCTCCTACAATGAGCAGTTCTTC	CASSSSASSYNEQFF
.	TRBJ2-6	15	.	TRBV28	TGTGCCAGCAGTTTCTACCTACCCGGGGCCAACGTCCTGACTTTC	CASSFYLPGANVLTF
.	TRBJ2-3	13	.	TRBV7-3	TGTGCCAGCAGCCCTTCTTTCTCAGATACGCAGTATTTT	CASSPSFSDTQYF
.	TRBJ2-1	15	TRBD1	TRBV14	TGTGCCAGCAGCCGCCCGACAGGGGTTTACAATGAGCAGTTCTTC	CASSRPTGVYNEQFF
.	TRBJ2-7	12	TRBD1	TRBV19	TGTGCCAGTAGTATTGGGACAGCCGAGCAGTACTTC	CASSIGTAEQYF
.	TRBJ2-1	12	.	TRBV9	TGTGCCAGCAGCACCTCTGCGGGTGAGCAGTTCTTC	CASSTSAGEQFF
.	TRBJ2-1	15	.	TRBV28	TGTGCCAGCAGTCTCTCGGGTAGGAGCTACAATGAGCAGTTCTTC	CASSLSGRSYNEQFF
.	TRBJ2-1	11	.	TRBV5-4	TGTGCCAGCAGCTCCCCTAATGAGCAGTTCTTC	CASSSPNEQFF
.	TRBJ1-2	16	TRBD1	TRBV11-2	TGTGCCAGCAGCTCCCCCCGGACAGGGGAAAACTATGGCTACACCTTC	CASSSPRTGENYGYTF
.	TRBJ2-3	14	.	TRBV28	TGTGCCAGCAGTCAAGAGGGACTGGGGAATACGCAGTATTTT	CASSQEGLGNTQYF
.	TRBJ2-3	14	.	TRBV6-1	TGTGCCAGCAGGGAGGGCGTCGGCACAGATACGCAGTATTTT	CASREGVGTDTQYF
.	TRBJ2-2	13	.	TRBV4-2	TGTGCCAGCAGCCAAGCGGAGACCGGGGAGCTGTTTTTT	CASSQAETGELFF
.	TRBJ1-2	12	TRBD1	TRBV29-1	TGCAGCGTCTTAGGACAGGGTAAAGGCTACACCTTC	CSVLGQGKGYTF
.	TRBJ2-7	11	.	TRBV5-6	TGTGCCAGCAGCTTCCTCTACGAGCAGTACTTC	CASSFLYEQYF
.	TRBJ1-2	14	.	TRBV6-5	TGTGCCAGCAGTTTCCGCCAGGGTAATGGTGGCTACACCTTC	CASSFRQGNGGYTF
few	TRBJ1-1	16	.	TRBV6-6	TGTGCCAGCAGTTACGACGCCGGGTTAGTGAACACTGAAGCTTTCTTT	CASSYDAGLVNTEAFF
.	TRBJ2-6	15	.	TRBV5-1	TGCGCCAGCAGCTTTCTCGGGTCTGGGGCCAACGTCCTGACTTTC	CASSFLGSGANVLTF
.	TRBJ2-1	13	.	TRBV29-1	TGCACCCAGAGGCACGGTTCCTACAATGAGCAGTTCTTC	CTQRHGSYNEQFF
once	TRBJ2-2	15	.	TRBV5-1	TGCGCCAGCAGCTCTGGGGGCGCCGACACCGGGGAGCTGTTTTTT	CASSSGGADTGELFF
.	TRBJ2-7	15	TRBD1	TRBV7-3	TGTGCCAGCCTCCCAAGACAGGGCTTCGTCTACGAGCAGTACTTC	CASLPRQGFVYEQYF
.	TRBJ2-7	15	TRBD2	TRBV11-2	TGTGCCAGCAGCGGGCCGGGACTAGCGACCTACGAGCAGTACTTC	CASSGPGLATYEQYF
.	TRBJ2-5	12	.	TRBV2	TGTGCCAGCAGTGAGACAGCAGAGACCCAGTACTTC	CASSETAETQYF
.	TRBJ2-1	14	.	TRBV10-3	TGTGCCATCATGGATGAAGGGGGGGTCCATGAGCAGTTCTTC	CAIMDEGGVHEQFF
.	TRBJ2-1	16	.	TRBV4-1	TGCGCCAGCAGCCCTATCGGTACCCAGGGCTACAATGAGCAGTTCTTC	CASSPIGTQGYNEQFF
.	TRBJ2-1	15	TRBD2	TRBV27	TGTGCCAGCAGAGCCCGACTAGCGGCCTACAATGAGCAGTTCTTC	CASRARLAAYNEQFF
once	TRBJ2-5	16	TRBD2	TRBV7-9	TGTGCCAGCAGCTCCCTCGGAGCGGGGGGGCACGAGACCCAGTACTTC	CASSSLGAGGHETQYF
.	TRBJ1-1	12	.	TRBV30	TGTGCCTGGAGTGGCAACAGGGAAGAAGCTTTCTTT	CAWSGNREEAFF
.	TRBJ1-5	13	TRBD1	TRBV19	TGTGCCAGTAGCTGGGACAGTAATCAGCCCCAGCATTTT	CASSWDSNQPQHF
few	TRBJ1-2	14	TRBD1	TRBV6-1	TGTGCCAGCAGGAAACGGACAGGAGGCTATGGCTACACCTTC	CASRKRTGGYGYTF
.	TRBJ1-2	15	.	TRBV7-9	TGTGCCAGCAGCTTAGGGGGGGTCGGCGGCTATGGCTACACCTTC	CASSLGGVGGYGYTF
.	TRBJ2-3	14	.	TRBV5-1	TGCGCCACCAGATATACTGGTAGCACAGATACGCAGTATTTT	CATRYTGSTDTQYF
.	TRBJ2-5	15	.	TRBV30	TGTGCCTGGTCTGGAGGTAGAGGGTATCAAGAGACCCAGTACTTC	CAWSGGRGYQETQYF
once	TRBJ2-5	13	.	TRBV7-2	TGTGCCAGCAGCTTAGAAAAACTAGCGACCCAGTACTTC	CASSLEKLATQYF
.	TRBJ2-7	15	TRBD2	TRBV4-3	TGCGCCAGCAGCCCAGCTAGCGGGGGAGCATACGAGCAGTACTTC	CASSPASGGAYEQYF
.	TRBJ2-3	13	TRBD2	TRBV29-1	TGCAGCGTTGGCAGCGGGGGCACAGATACGCAGTATTTT	CSVGSGGTDTQYF
once	TRBJ2-6	14	.	TRBV2	TGTGCCAGCACCTTTGAATCTGGGGCCAACGGCCTGACTTTC	CASTFESGANGLTF
.	TRBJ2-7	14	TRBD2	TRBV18	TGTGCCAGTACCCCCGGGACTAGCTCCTACGAGCAGTACTTC	CASTPGTSSYEQYF
.	TRBJ2-2	14	.	TRBV27	TGTGCCAGCAGTTTAGAGGAGAGGAACGGGGAGCTGTTTTTT	CASSLEERNGELFF